The clone carrying this T cell receptor (beta chain) came up many times. The sample comes from a study of T cells in Graves' hyperthyroidism and ophthalmopathy. Trimming left V 6 bases short and J 4 bases short, with 9 bases between. Germline V gene sequence: CDR1 MDHEN, CDR2 SYDVKM. The CDR3 runs 13 residues. There were TCR beta CDR3 regions amplified from RNA transcripts. Using the HTBI primer set, a first-round RT-PCR was run on the TCR CDR3. TCRdb called the multiplex PCR reads again in MiXCR, with one record for every CDR3 protein. The data show roughly 250,000 distinct CDR3 sequences, roughly 15% seen once.

This clonotype was sampled from a young woman with Graves' ophthalmopathy. The chain has TRBV28 and TRBJ1-4; no clear D gene. Input material: blood. The chain's CDR3 is CASSGRNNEKLFF. The CDR3 DNA reads TGTGCCAGCAGCGGCAGAAATAATGAAAAACTGTTTTTT.